What follows are 9 T cell receptor beta chains derived from one specimen sequenced in a study of OX40 agonist ivuxolimab in advanced cancers. Libraries were prepared by immunoSEQ multiplex PCR; TCRdb keeps only in-frame clonotypes and omits some of them. The sample yields tens of thousands of clones, roughly 90% seen once. This material consisted of CD4+ or CD8+ T cells sorted from blood, taken in a trial of the OX40 agonist ivuxolimab. Receptors originate from an adult with an advanced solid tumor such as melanoma, head and neck, liver or kidney cancer.

V gene TRBV19 combines with J gene TRBJ2-5, with 8 bases that match TRBD2. Trimming took 5 bases from V and 5 from J; bases not matched to a gene: 16. CDR1 LNHDA and CDR2 SQIVND come from the germline V gene (reference sequence). The CDR3 loop spans 17 amino acids. This chain's CDR3 is CASSSSGGAIWKETQYF. As DNA, the CDR3 is TGTGCCAGTAGTTCATCCGGGGGGGCTATTTGGAAGGAGACCCAGTACTTC. Complete variable domain (other parts from reference TRBV19 and TRBJ2-5): DGGITQSPKYLFRKEGQNVTLSCEQNLNHDAMYWYRQDPGQGLRLIYYSQIVNDFQKGDIAEGYSVSREKKESFPLTVTSAQKNPTAFYLCASSSSGGAIWKETQYFGPGTRLLVL.

The rearrangement links TRBV6-5 to TRBJ1-2; 7 bases agree with TRBD1. Germline V gives CDR1 MNHEY, CDR2 SVGAGI. The CDR3 totals 14 residues. After removal of 5 bases from V and 0 bases from J, the junction contained 3 bases not matched to a gene. DNA of the CDR3: TGTGCCAGCAGTACAGGGGCGGCTAACTATGGCTACACCTTC. Translation: CASSTGAANYGYTF.

The DNA for the CDR3 is TGTGCCAGCAGAACGACAGGAGGTGATGGAAACACCATATATTTT. Translated, it gives CASRTTGGDGNTIYF. This chain links TRBV11-2 with TRBJ1-3; perhaps TRBD1 as D (6 bases). V gave up 6 bases and J gave up 3 bases, with 15 bases separating them. The CDR3 spans 15 residues. Germline values: CDR1 SGHAT, CDR2 FQNNGV.

The CDR3 is CASSMRELTGELFF. CDR3 DNA: TGTGCCAGTAGTATGAGGGAGCTCACCGGGGAGCTGTTTTTT. The chain carries TRBV19 and TRBJ2-2; tentatively, D is TRBD2 (5 bases). CDR3 length equals 14 residues. Trimming removed 3 bases from V and 4 bases from J, with 9 bases in between. The germline CDR1 and CDR2 sequences are LNHDA and SQIVND (reference sequence).

This rearrangement joins TRBV5-1 to TRBJ2-5, with 12 bases identical to TRBD2. CDR3 length equals 17 residues. The V segment lost 1 base and the J segment 2 bases; nucleotides outside the gene matches: 6. Germline V gives CDR1 SGHRS, CDR2 YFSETQ. Here the CDR3 reads CASSLFSGTSGQETQYF. The CDR3 bases are TGCGCCAGCAGCTTGTTTTCTGGGACTAGCGGGCAAGAGACCCAGTACTTC.

This clone has only one observation. The rearrangement links TRBV7-2 to TRBJ2-1; 8 nucleotides line up with TRBD2. CDR3 length: 16 amino acids. Germline V lookup: CDR1 SGHTA, CDR2 FQGNSA. V gave up 5 bases and J gave up 7 bases; unmatched junction bases: 13. The CDR3 nucleotides are TGTGCCAGCAGCCCGATGGGAGCGGGAGTTTCAAATGAGCAGTTCTTC. This translates into CASSPMGAGVSNEQFF.

V is TRBV10-3 and J is TRBJ1-5; a possible D gene is TRBD1 (6 bases). The CDR3 loop spans 15 amino acids. The germline V and J ends were trimmed by 2 bases and 0 bases, with 8 bases remaining between them. Germline V lookup: CDR1 ENHRY, CDR2 SYGVKD. CDR3 region: CAISEARGSNQPQHF. CDR3 nucleotide sequence: TGTGCCATCAGTGAGGCCAGGGGTAGCAATCAGCCCCAGCATTTT.

The rearrangement links TRBV28 to TRBJ2-7, with D maybe TRBD1 (6 bases). The CDR3 runs to 13 residues. Trimming took off 7 bases at V and 7 bases at J, with 17 bases between the two ends. Per germline, CDR1 MDHEN and CDR2 SYDVKM. For the CDR3, the DNA is TGTGCCAGCATTACAGGGTTTTTTGGGGAGCAGTACTTC. This translates into CASITGFFGEQYF.

V usage is TRBV28 and J usage is TRBJ1-1; D gene unclear. The CDR3 sequence is 13 residues long. Germline V CDR1 and CDR2: MDHEN, SYDVKM. V dropped 5 bases and J dropped 1 base, with 8 bases sitting between them. In DNA, the CDR3 is TGTGCCAGCAGTGCCCCTCGGAACACTGAAGCTTTCTTT. Its translation: CASSAPRNTEAFF.